Sequencing of this T cell receptor (beta chain) was carried out in a study of T-cell memory formation after mild COVID-19. In this sample, this clonotype turned up a few times. Sample barcodes and UMIs were carried by the TCR alpha and TCR beta cDNA libraries that 5'RACE generated with constant-segment primers. MiXCR, applied by TCRdb to the 5' RACE reads, yields one record per CDR3 protein. The sample lists some 320,000 distinct CDR3 sequences; 13% to 15% were seen once. The receptor was derived from a man aged 18-30 years who had mild COVID-19 (a few samples of this study predate the infection). Cell type and time point are not known. Sequenced: PBMCs or a T cell subset sorted from them (not recorded which).

The CDR3 sequence: CASKVPGGQETQYF. The DNA for the CDR3 is TGCGCCAGCAAAGTCCCGGGGGGGCAAGAGACCCAGTACTTC. The chain has TRBV5-1 and TRBJ2-5, with 8 nucleotides matching TRBD2. This CDR3 has 14 amino acids. V trimming: 6 bases; J trimming: 2 bases; junction bases outside the gene matches: 6. The V gene's germline CDR1 is SGHRS and CDR2 YFSETQ.